These 15 T cell receptor beta chains came from one sample sequenced in a study of CD8 T cell repertoires and HIV-1 epitope variants. Using immunoSEQ multiplex PCR, the repertoire was profiled, and TCRdb retains in-frame clones only, with some absent. The sample lists 4,500 to 7,000 clones; over 60% were seen once. What these receptors recognize is not known. The sample comprised cultured CD8+ T cells derived from PBMCs. The receptors come from a male donor with HIV.

The CDR3 sequence is CASSGEWGLNQPQHF. CDR3 nucleotides: TGCGCCAGCAGCGGAGAATGGGGATTAAATCAGCCCCAGCATTTT. The rearrangement uses TRBV4-1 and TRBJ1-5; D gene uncertain. The CDR3 length is 15 residues. CDR1 and CDR2 from the germline V gene are MGHRA and YSYEKL. Trimming took 5 bases from V and 4 from J, leaving 15 bases between them.

This clone turned up a few times. J is TRBJ2-2 and V is TRBV27; 7 bases are a match to TRBD1. Germline lookup yields CDR1 MNHEY and CDR2 SMNVEV (reference sequence). The V segment lost 3 bases and the J segment 4 bases; nucleotides outside the gene matches: 5. This CDR3 is built from 15 residues. The CDR3 loop is CASSFSQGFTGELFF. In nucleotides, the CDR3 is TGTGCCAGCAGTTTTTCACAGGGGTTCACCGGGGAGCTGTTTTTT.

This chain joins TRBV6-1 and TRBJ2-7; D is ambiguous. CDR1 and CDR2 from the germline V gene are MNHNS and SASEGT. The CDR3 is 12 amino acids. V was trimmed by 4 bases and J by 2 bases, leaving 6 bases between them. CDR3: CASSASAYEQYF. CDR3 DNA: TGTGCCAGCAGTGCTTCAGCCTACGAGCAGTACTTC.

The chain couples TRBV11-3 to TRBJ2-1, with a possible D match to TRBD1 (7 bases). CDR1 SGHNT and CDR2 YENEEA come from the germline V gene. The CDR3 spans 14 residues. V lost 5 bases to trimming and J lost 5 bases, with 13 bases between them. The CDR3 nucleotides are TGTGCCAGCAGCCACGCGGGACAGAACAATGAGCAGTTCTTC. It codes for CASSHAGQNNEQFF.

The V call is TRBV5-6, the J call TRBJ2-7, with D possibly being TRBD2 (7 bases). This CDR3 has 14 amino acids. Looked up from germline, CDR1 is SGHDT and CDR2 is YYEEEE. Deletions cut 7 bases from V and 2 bases from J, with 16 bases between. The DNA for the CDR3 is TGTGCCAGCGGCGGGGGCGGAGCCACCTACGAGCAGTACTTC. Translation: CASGGGGATYEQYF.

This clone turned up a few times. The chain links TRBV27 to TRBJ1-6; 8 nucleotides match TRBD1. The CDR3 is made up of 15 amino acids. CDR1 and CDR2 (germline): MNHEY, SMNVEV (reference sequence). J gave up 9 bases and V 0 bases, and 4 bases lay outside the gene matches. This CDR3 reads CASSLSAGGPSPLHF. The CDR3 bases are TGTGCCAGCAGTTTATCGGCAGGGGGCCCTTCACCCCTCCACTTT.

This clone appeared once. J is TRBJ2-1 and V is TRBV25-1; 9 nucleotides agree with TRBD1. Germline CDR1 reads MGHDK; CDR2 reads SYGVNS. V shed 3 bases and J 4 bases; nucleotides not matched to a gene: 7. The CDR3 length is 16 residues. The CDR3 reads CASSDPGTGMYNEQFF. As DNA, the CDR3 is TGTGCCAGCAGTGACCCTGGGACAGGGATGTACAATGAGCAGTTCTTC.

Here the CDR3 DNA reads TGTGCCAGCAGTGAGGGGACTAGCGGGAGTGGGGATACGCAGTATTTT. It yields the protein CASSEGTSGSGDTQYF. This chain connects TRBV2 to TRBJ2-3; 14 bases map to TRBD2. J was trimmed by 6 bases and V by 3 bases; bases with no gene match: 5. The germline gives CDR1 SNHLY, CDR2 FYNNEI. This CDR3 has 16 amino acids. Together with reference TRBV2 and TRBJ2-3, the CDR3 gives the full variable domain: EPEVTQTPSHQVTQMGQEVILRCVPISNHLYFYWYRQILGQKVEFLVSFYNNEISEKSEIFDDQFSVERPDGSNFTLKIRSTKLEDSAMYFCASSEGTSGSGDTQYFGPGTRLTVL.

This clone has more than one count but fewer than ten. The V gene is TRBV6-5, the J gene TRBJ2-7; D not resolved. The CDR3 has 13 amino acids. Germline V gene data show CDR1 as MNHEY and CDR2 as SVGAGI. The V end lost 6 bases, the J end lost 5 bases, and 14 bases lay between the germline ends. CDR3 in DNA: TGTGCCAGCAGCCCAAGTCCCTTGGACGAGCAGTACTTC. It codes for CASSPSPLDEQYF.

V and J are TRBV5-6 and TRBJ2-7; 8 bases are shared with TRBD1. The J segment lost 2 bases and the V segment lost 4 bases, leaving 5 bases of the junction unmatched. CDR3 length: 14 residues. From germline, CDR1 is SGHDT and CDR2 YYEEEE. The CDR3, as DNA: TGTGCCAGCAGCCCGACAGGGGCAACCTACGAGCAGTACTTC. Translation: CASSPTGATYEQYF.

The genes are TRBV27 and TRBJ2-7, with 9 bases that match TRBD2. V dropped 0 bases and J dropped 2; count of bases not matched to a gene: 5. Germline CDR1 MNHEY, CDR2 SMNVEV (reference sequence). The CDR3 runs 16 residues. The CDR3 loop is CASSLSPTSGPYEQYF. The CDR3 DNA is TGTGCCAGCAGTTTATCTCCGACTAGCGGACCCTACGAGCAGTACTTC.

The chain uses TRBV30 and TRBJ1-1; 10 nucleotides agree with TRBD1. V shed 2 bases, J shed 11 bases, and the junction held 11 bases outside the gene matches. This CDR3 has 14 residues. Germline CDR1 is GTSNPN and CDR2 is SVGIG (reference sequence). CDR3 protein: CAWSFRDRGQEAFF. Written as DNA, the CDR3 is TGTGCCTGGAGTTTCCGGGACAGGGGCCAAGAGGCTTTCTTT.

The gene calls are TRBV27 and TRBJ2-1, with 9 bases aligning to TRBD2. V gave up 7 bases and J gave up 2 bases; unmatched junction bases: 6. The CDR3 spans 15 residues. Germline-derived CDR1 and CDR2 are MNHEY and SMNVEV (reference sequence). Here the CDR3 reads CASNPGGGAYNEQFF. DNA for the CDR3: TGTGCCAGCAACCCCGGCGGGGGGGCCTACAATGAGCAGTTCTTC.

The V and J genes are TRBV27 and TRBJ2-1; the D is unclear. Germline V gene lookup returns CDR1 MNHEY and CDR2 SMNVEV (reference sequence). This CDR3 spans 15 amino acids. Trimming removed 5 bases from V and 0 bases from J, with 11 bases in between. The DNA for the CDR3 is TGTGCCAGCAGTGCATATCTCAGCTCCTACAATGAGCAGTTCTTC. Amino acid sequence: CASSAYLSSYNEQFF.

This sequence joins TRBV28 and TRBJ1-2, with a possible D match to TRBD1 (6 bases). The V and J ends lost 6 bases and 2 bases respectively, with 10 bases between them. From germline, CDR1 is MDHEN and CDR2 SYDVKM. This CDR3 has 13 residues. CDR3 protein: CASSPTGNYGYTF. The CDR3 nucleotides read TGTGCCAGCAGCCCTACAGGGAACTATGGCTACACCTTC.